This T cell receptor (beta chain) stems from a study of chemoradiotherapy in HPV16-positive cancers. This clone was detected only once. Using immunoSEQ multiplex PCR, the repertoire was profiled, and TCRdb retains in-frame clones only, with some absent. The sample has 7,000 to 7,500 clones, roughly 90% seen once. Trimming took 2 bases from V and 0 from J, leaving 11 bases between them. The CDR3 length is 16 residues. Germline lookup yields CDR1 MGHRA and CDR2 YSYEKL. V is TRBV4-1 and J is TRBJ1-3; no firm D call. The clonotype originates from a human donor with HPV-associated anogenital cancer. Specimen: tumor tissue, collected from a patient who underwent chemoradiotherapy. CDR3 loop: CASSQTLAYSGNTIYF. The CDR3, as DNA: TGCGCCAGCAGCCAAACTCTAGCATACTCTGGAAACACCATATATTTT.